This entry lists 20 T cell receptor beta chains sequenced from one sample in a study of blood T cell repertoires in COVID-19. The protocol was immunoSEQ multiplex PCR, while the TCRdb copy is restricted to in-frame clones and leaves out a portion. The table records 120,000 or so clones, about 72% of them present only once. Specimen: peripheral blood. These receptors were obtained from a woman between 55 and 75 years old with acute or convalescent COVID-19.

The chain couples TRBV5-5 to TRBJ2-1, with D hard to call. Germline loops: CDR1 SGHKS, CDR2 YYEKEE (reference sequence). There are 14 residues in the CDR3. V lost 0 bases, J lost 5 bases, and 9 bases lay in between. The CDR3 DNA follows: TGTGCCAGCAGCTTGGTTGCAGGAAACAATGAGCAGTTCTTC. Translation gives CASSLVAGNNEQFF.

The J gene is TRBJ2-7, the V gene TRBV6-2 or TRBV6-3; D may be TRBD1 (6 bases). V dropped 6 bases and J dropped 0 bases, with 21 bases sitting between them. The CDR3 covers 17 residues. The V gene's germline CDR1 is MNHEY and CDR2 SVGEGT. The CDR3 region has the DNA TGTGCCAGCAGCTCTTGGCGGGCAGGGGAAATCTCCTACGAGCAGTACTTC. This translates into CASSSWRAGEISYEQYF.

CDR3 residues: CAWSVGHGETQYF. CDR3 bases: TGTGCCTGGAGTGTGGGGCACGGGGAGACCCAGTACTTC. This chain uses TRBV30 with TRBJ2-5; D might be TRBD1 (5 bases). Germline values: CDR1 GTSNPN, CDR2 SVGIG (reference sequence). This CDR3 comprises 13 residues. Trimming pared 0 bases from V and 5 bases from J, leaving 10 bases between.

The gene calls are TRBV28 and TRBJ2-6; unclear D gene. The CDR3 is 16 amino acids. Germline V gene sequence: CDR1 MDHEN, CDR2 SYDVKM. V was pared by 8 bases and J by 2 bases, with 16 bases between. The DNA for the CDR3 is TGTGCCAGCGGTTCGGGTTTACGCCCTGGGGCCAACGTCCTGACTTTC. Translating it yields CASGSGLRPGANVLTF.

The chain recombines TRBV4-3 with TRBJ1-2; D perhaps matches TRBD1 (5 bases). Trimming removed 0 bases from V and 1 base from J, with 15 bases in between. CDR3 size: 17 residues. Looked up from germline, CDR1 is LGHNA and CDR2 is YSLEER. CDR3 sequence (DNA): TGCGCCAGCAGCCAAGATTGGGGGGATCAACGTAACTATGGCTACACCTTC. Residues: CASSQDWGDQRNYGYTF.

The chain uses TRBV7-9 and TRBJ2-3; maybe TRBD1 (6 bases). V was pared by 6 bases and J by 0 bases, with 13 bases between. This CDR3 region has 15 residues. In germline, CDR1 is SEHNR, CDR2 FQNEAQ (reference sequence). The DNA of the CDR3 is TGTGCCAGCAGTCAGGACAGTAAAAGCACAGATACGCAGTATTTT. This encodes CASSQDSKSTDTQYF.

The chain carries TRBV13 and TRBJ2-3; 10 bases line up with TRBD2. V dropped 6 bases and J dropped 5; count of bases not matched to a gene: 2. The CDR3 sequence is 13 residues long. From germline, CDR1 is PRHDT and CDR2 FYEKMQ (reference sequence). Here the CDR3 reads CASSGTSVDTQYF. The CDR3, as DNA: TGTGCCAGCAGTGGGACTAGCGTAGATACGCAGTATTTT.

The genes are TRBV28 and TRBJ2-3, with TRBD2 identical over 8 bases. Germline CDR1 and CDR2: MDHEN and SYDVKM. Trimming cost V 5 bases and J 1 base; bases outside gene matches: 2. The CDR3 totals 14 residues. The CDR3 loop reads CASSISGGTDTQYF. The CDR3 DNA follows: TGTGCCAGCAGTATTAGCGGGGGCACAGATACGCAGTATTTT.

This sequence joins TRBV5-8 and TRBJ1-1; possible D gene TRBD1, 6 bases. CDR1 SGHTS and CDR2 YDEGEE come from the germline V gene. This CDR3 is built from 19 residues. The germline V and J ends were trimmed by 4 bases and 1 base, with 26 bases remaining between them. CDR3 sequence reads: CASSPGSGTGHISNTEAFF. CDR3 coding DNA: TGTGCCAGCAGCCCGGGGTCAGGAACGGGACACATCTCGAACACTGAAGCTTTCTTT.

The chain has TRBV7-2 and TRBJ2-7; D might be TRBD1 (6 bases). Germline V CDR1 and CDR2: SGHTA, FQGNSA. Trimming took off 2 bases at V and 5 bases at J, with 10 bases between the two ends. The CDR3 extends over 13 amino acids. The CDR3 sequence: CASSLQGLHEQYF. CDR3 nucleotide sequence: TGTGCCAGCAGCTTACAGGGGCTCCACGAGCAGTACTTC.

The rearrangement uses TRBV3-1 (or the pseudogene TRBV3-2) and TRBJ2-7; the D is unclear. V shed 2 bases and J shed 6 bases, with 8 bases lying between them. Germline values: CDR1 LGHDT, CDR2 YNNKEL (reference sequence). CDR3 length: 12 amino acids. Written as DNA, the CDR3 is TGTGCCAGCAGCCAATCACGGTTCGAGCAGTACTTC. Its protein is CASSQSRFEQYF.

The table lists this clone with a few counts. V gene TRBV18 combines with J gene TRBJ1-6; 8 nucleotides match TRBD1. CDR3 length: 14 amino acids. Germline CDR1 is KGHSH and CDR2 is LQKENI. V lost 3 bases to trimming and J lost 9 bases; unmatched junction nucleotides: 4. The CDR3 sequence is CASSPDRGVSPLHF. Here the CDR3 DNA reads TGTGCCAGCTCACCCGACAGGGGTGTTTCACCCCTCCACTTT. The variable domain in full, with the rest retrieved from reference TRBV18 and TRBJ1-6, is NAGVMQNPRHLVRRRGQEARLRCSPMKGHSHVYWYRQLPEEGLKFMVYLQKENIIDESGMPKERFSAEFPKEGPSILRIQQVVRGDSAAYFCASSPDRGVSPLHFGNGTRLTVT.

This rearrangement joins TRBV28 to TRBJ1-1, with D possibly being TRBD1 (5 bases). V gave up 6 bases and J gave up 1 base, with 12 bases separating them. Germline loops: CDR1 MDHEN, CDR2 SYDVKM. There are 14 residues in the CDR3. CDR3 sequence (DNA): TGTGCCAGCAGCCCGGGGGATCGGAACACTGAAGCTTTCTTT. Translation gives CASSPGDRNTEAFF.

V usage is TRBV5-1 and J usage is TRBJ1-1; D is undetermined. The CDR3 has 13 residues. CDR1 and CDR2 from the germline V gene are SGHRS and YFSETQ. The ends were cut back, 0 bases at V and 3 bases at J, with 6 bases in the middle. The CDR3 sequence is CASSLVQDTEAFF. DNA for the CDR3: TGCGCCAGCAGCTTGGTCCAGGACACTGAAGCTTTCTTT.

V is TRBV25-1 and J is TRBJ1-1, with 12 bases aligning to TRBD1. This CDR3 comprises 18 residues. J was trimmed by 1 base and V by 5 bases; bases with no gene match: 11. Germline assignment: CDR1 MGHDK and CDR2 SYGVNS. This CDR3 is CASSPSGQGARRNTEAFF. CDR3 DNA: TGTGCCAGCAGTCCTTCGGGACAGGGGGCCAGAAGGAACACTGAAGCTTTCTTT.

This clone was observed many times. The chain uses TRBV2 and TRBJ1-1; TRBD1 agrees at 8 bases. The germline V gene has CDR1 SNHLY and CDR2 FYNNEI. Trimming took 5 bases from V and 4 from J; bases not matched to a gene: 6. CDR3 length: 14 residues. CDR3 in amino acids: CASSLGQVSTEAFF. CDR3 nucleotides: TGTGCCAGCAGTCTGGGACAGGTTTCCACTGAAGCTTTCTTT. Complete variable domain (other parts from reference TRBV2 and TRBJ1-1): EPEVTQTPSHQVTQMGQEVILRCVPISNHLYFYWYRQILGQKVEFLVSFYNNEISEKSEIFDDQFSVERPDGSNFTLKIRSTKLEDSAMYFCASSLGQVSTEAFFGQGTRLTVV.

The chain couples TRBV30 to TRBJ1-1; D unresolved. Per the germline V gene, CDR1 is GTSNPN and CDR2 is SVGIG (reference sequence). V was pared by 2 bases and J by 1 base, with 11 bases between. The CDR3 is made up of 14 amino acids. CDR3 sequence reads: CAWSRPLENTEAFF. CDR3 nucleotide sequence: TGTGCCTGGAGTCGCCCCCTAGAGAACACTGAAGCTTTCTTT.

V usage is TRBV7-8 and J usage is TRBJ2-5, with TRBD2 matching 11 bases. The CDR3 covers 15 residues. CDR1 and CDR2 from the germline V gene are SGHVS and FQNEAQ. V shed 8 bases and J 2 bases; nucleotides not matched to a gene: 7. CDR3 in amino acids: CASDLAGGRQETQYF. The CDR3 DNA reads TGTGCCAGCGACTTAGCGGGGGGGCGGCAAGAGACCCAGTACTTC.

This clone came up a few times. The rearrangement links TRBV7-2 to TRBJ1-2; 7 bases map to TRBD1. The germline CDR1 and CDR2 sequences are SGHTA and FQGNSA. CDR3 size: 15 residues. After removal of 0 bases from V and 6 bases from J, the junction contained 7 bases not matched to a gene. DNA of the CDR3: TGTGCCAGCAGCTTAGCGCAAGGGGGCAGGAATGGCTACACCTTC. This gives the protein CASSLAQGGRNGYTF.

This chain links TRBV19 with TRBJ1-1; D is unclear. CDR3 length equals 15 residues. Looked up from germline, CDR1 is LNHDA and CDR2 is SQIVND (reference sequence). V lost 5 bases and J lost 7, with 20 bases in between. The CDR3 loop reads CASSDPRSGRDEAFF. CDR3 nucleotides: TGTGCCAGTAGTGATCCTAGGAGTGGACGGGATGAAGCTTTCTTT.